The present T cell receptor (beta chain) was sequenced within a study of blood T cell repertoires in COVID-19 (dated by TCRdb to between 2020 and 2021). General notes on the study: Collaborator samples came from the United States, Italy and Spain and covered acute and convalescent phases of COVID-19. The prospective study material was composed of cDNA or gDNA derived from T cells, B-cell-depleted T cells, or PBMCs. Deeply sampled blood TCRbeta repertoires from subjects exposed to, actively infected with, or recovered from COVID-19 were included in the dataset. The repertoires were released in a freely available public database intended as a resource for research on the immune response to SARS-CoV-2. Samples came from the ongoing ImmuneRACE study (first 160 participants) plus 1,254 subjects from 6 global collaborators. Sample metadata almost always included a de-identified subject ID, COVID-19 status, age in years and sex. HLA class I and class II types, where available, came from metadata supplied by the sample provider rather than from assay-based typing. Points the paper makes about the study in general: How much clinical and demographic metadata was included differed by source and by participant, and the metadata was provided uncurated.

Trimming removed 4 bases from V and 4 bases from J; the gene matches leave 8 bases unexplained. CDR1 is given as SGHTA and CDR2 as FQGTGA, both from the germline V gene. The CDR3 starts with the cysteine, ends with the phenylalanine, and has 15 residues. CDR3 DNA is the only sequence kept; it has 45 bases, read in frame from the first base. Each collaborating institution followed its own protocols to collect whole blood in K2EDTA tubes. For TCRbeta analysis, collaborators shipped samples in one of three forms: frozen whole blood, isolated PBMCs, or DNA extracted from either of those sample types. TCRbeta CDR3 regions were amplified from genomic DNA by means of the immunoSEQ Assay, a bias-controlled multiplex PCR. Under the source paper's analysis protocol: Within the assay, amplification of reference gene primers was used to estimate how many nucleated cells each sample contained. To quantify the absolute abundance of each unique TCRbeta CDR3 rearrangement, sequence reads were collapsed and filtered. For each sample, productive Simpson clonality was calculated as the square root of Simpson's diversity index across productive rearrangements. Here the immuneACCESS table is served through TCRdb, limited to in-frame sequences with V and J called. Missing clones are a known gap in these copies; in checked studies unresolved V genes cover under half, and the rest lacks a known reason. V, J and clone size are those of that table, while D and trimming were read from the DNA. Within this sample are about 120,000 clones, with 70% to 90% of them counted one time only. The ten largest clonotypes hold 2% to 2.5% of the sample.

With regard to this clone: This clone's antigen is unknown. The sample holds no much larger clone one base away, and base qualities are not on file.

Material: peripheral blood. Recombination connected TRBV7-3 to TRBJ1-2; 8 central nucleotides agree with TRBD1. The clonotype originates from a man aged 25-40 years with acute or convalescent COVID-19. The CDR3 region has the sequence CASSYDRGGPYGYTF. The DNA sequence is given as TGTGCCAGCAGCTACGACAGGGGAGGTCCCTATGGCTACACCTTC.